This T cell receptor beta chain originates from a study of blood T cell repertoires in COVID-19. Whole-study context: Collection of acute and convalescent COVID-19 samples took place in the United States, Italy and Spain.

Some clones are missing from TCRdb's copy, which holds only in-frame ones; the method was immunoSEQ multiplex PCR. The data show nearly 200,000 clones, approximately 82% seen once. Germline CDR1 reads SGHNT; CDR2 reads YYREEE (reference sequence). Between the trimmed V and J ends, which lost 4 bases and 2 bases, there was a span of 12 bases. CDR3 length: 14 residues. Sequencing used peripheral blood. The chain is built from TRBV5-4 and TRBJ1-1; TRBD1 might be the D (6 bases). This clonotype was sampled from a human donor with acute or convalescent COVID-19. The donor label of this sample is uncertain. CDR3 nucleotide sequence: TGTGCCAGCAGCCCGACAGGAACCAACACTGAAGCTTTCTTT. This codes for CASSPTGTNTEAFF.